Sequencing of this T cell receptor beta chain was carried out in a study of neoadjuvant anti-PD-1 for oral cavity cancer. Study overall: Patients mostly received three to four biweekly nivolumab doses at 3 mg/kg before surgery. Non-progressing patients received a fourth nivolumab dose near day 43, then surgery on days 50-56.

Trimming left V 0 bases short and J 4 bases short, with 6 bases between. The CDR3 has 13 amino acids. CDR1 and CDR2 (germline): MNHNY, SVGAGI (reference sequence). Broader study findings: Each response group had just a few patients in TCR analyses.

With regard to this clone: The antigen is undetermined.

The data were produced by immunoSEQ multiplex PCR, yet TCRdb's version contains in-frame clones alone and is incomplete. The sample has around 13,000 clones, over 65% seen once. This sequence was found in a person between 40 and 85 years old with oral cavity squamous cell carcinoma. This chain connects TRBV6-6 to TRBJ1-1; D unclear. This sample comprised PBMCs, obtained before nivolumab (anti-PD-1) treatment. The chain's CDR3 is CASSYSLLTEAFF. CDR3 coding DNA: TGTGCCAGCAGTTACTCGTTACTCACTGAAGCTTTCTTT.